The 9 T cell receptor beta chains listed next were all sequenced from one sample in a study of control samples from healthy donors and cancer patients. Libraries were prepared by immunoSEQ multiplex PCR; TCRdb keeps only in-frame clonotypes and omits some of them. Of about 130,000 clones listed, roughly 91% are singletons. The sample consisted of PBMCs. The receptor source for this set is a man aged 45 to 65 with head and neck cancer.

CDR3 DNA: TGTGCCAGCAGCCCCCCTCCTTCGACGGGGGGCGGTGGCTACACCTTC. Translation: CASSPPPSTGGGGYTF. The chain employs TRBV3-1 (or the pseudogene TRBV3-2) and TRBJ1-2; tentative D call: TRBD1 (6 bases). Germline V gives CDR1 LGHDT, CDR2 YNNKEL (reference sequence). The CDR3 contains 16 residues. The germline V and J ends were trimmed by 4 bases and 7 bases, with 22 bases remaining between them.

This sequence joins TRBV19 and TRBJ2-2; no firm D call. Trimming stripped 6 bases from V and 10 bases from J, with 12 bases between. The CDR3 extends over 12 amino acids. Germline V gene data show CDR1 as LNHDA and CDR2 as SQIVND (reference sequence). The CDR3 here is CASSPMGAELFF. The CDR3 DNA reads as TGTGCCAGTAGCCCAATGGGTGCGGAGCTGTTTTTT.

The chain couples TRBV6-1 to TRBJ1-4, with D possibly TRBD1 on 6 matching bases. The CDR3 is 17 residues long. V lost 1 base, J lost 4 bases, and 16 bases lay in between. In germline, CDR1 is MNHNS, CDR2 SASEGT. In DNA form, the CDR3 reads TGTGCCAGCAGTGAAGTTCGGAGGGGGGCAATTAATGAAAAACTGTTTTTT. Residues: CASSEVRRGAINEKLFF.

This rearrangement joins TRBV6-4 to TRBJ2-3; the D gene is possibly TRBD2 (7 bases). The CDR3 totals 14 residues. V lost 3 bases and J lost 6, with 13 bases in between. Germline V gives CDR1 MRHNA, CDR2 SNTAGT. CDR3 bases: TGTGCCAGCAGTGATAGGGGGGGCTCGGATACGCAGTATTTT. Translation gives CASSDRGGSDTQYF.

The rearrangement uses TRBV5-1 and TRBJ1-2, with a possible D match to TRBD1 (6 bases). The germline gives CDR1 SGHRS, CDR2 YFSETQ. The length of the CDR3 is 14 residues. Trimming took off 3 bases at V and 3 bases at J, with 12 bases between the two ends. DNA for the CDR3: TGCGCCAGCAGCTCGCTAGGGGGTGACTATGGCTACACCTTC. Protein: CASSSLGGDYGYTF.

The chain joins TRBV18 to TRBJ2-1, with D perhaps matching TRBD2 (7 bases). The germline gives CDR1 KGHSH, CDR2 LQKENI. CDR3 length equals 14 residues. Trimming took off 3 bases at V and 9 bases at J, with 15 bases between the two ends. The CDR3 sequence: CASSPTGTTGEQFF. The CDR3 DNA sequence: TGTGCCAGCTCACCCACAGGGACTACGGGTGAGCAGTTCTTC.

The V gene is TRBV28, the J gene TRBJ1-2, with D unresolved. The CDR3 spans 15 residues. The V and J ends lost 3 bases and 0 bases respectively, with 11 bases between them. Germline assignment: CDR1 MDHEN and CDR2 SYDVKM. CDR3 in DNA: TGTGCCAGCAGTTTCGGCCAGTACACTAACTATGGCTACACCTTC. It is translated as CASSFGQYTNYGYTF.

The rearrangement uses TRBV6-5 and TRBJ2-7, with D tentatively TRBD2 (6 bases). The last part of the DNA fits TRBJ2-5 better; the J call may be wrong. Germline CDR1 MNHEY, CDR2 SVGAGI. There are 11 residues in the CDR3. CDR3 nucleotide sequence: TGTGCCAGCAGGAATAGCGGGACCCAGTACTTC. It yields the protein CASRNSGTQYF.

This chain joins TRBV7-2 and TRBJ1-2; perhaps TRBD1 as D (5 bases). CDR1 SGHTA and CDR2 FQGNSA come from the germline V gene. The CDR3 totals 15 residues. V lost 0 bases, J lost 8 bases, and 16 bases lay in between. The CDR3 DNA follows: TGTGCCAGCAGCTTAGCCGTTGGACACGGTGGGGGCTACACCTTC. It encodes CASSLAVGHGGGYTF.